Listed here is a single TCR beta chain. One entry per CDR3 protein, called by TCRdb with MiXCR from the 5' RACE reads. The sample lists roughly 9,900 distinct CDR3 sequences; roughly a sixth were seen once. Germline assignment: CDR1 SNHLY and CDR2 FYNNEI. The CDR3 extends over 13 amino acids. The V end was cut by 7 bases, the J end by 5 bases, with 14 bases between. Tregs were sorted as CD4+CD25+CD127-/low cells. This receptor was taken from a female donor with breast cancer. The chain has TRBV2 and TRBJ2-5; no clear D. The sequenced sample was Tregs sorted from a lymph node. The CDR3 is CASTVIPRETQYF. The DNA of the CDR3 is TGTGCCAGCACGGTCATCCCTCGGGAGACCCAGTACTTC.